This TCR beta chain was sequenced in a study of T cells after yellow fever vaccination. The wider study: Fractions of low cell number were prepared using SMART-Seq v4 Ultra Low Input.

Study-wide results and limits: Boosting was followed by the reappearance of most primary-vaccination clones (around 96% CD4, under 90% CD8).

Regarding this clonotype: The antigen is unknown.

TCRdb re-called the 5' RACE reads through MiXCR, storing one row per CDR3 protein. The table lists fewer than 90,000 distinct CDR3 sequences, about 6.6% of them singletons. The CDR3 is 15 residues long. The V gene end was trimmed by 0 bases and the J gene end by 8 bases; junction bases not matched to a gene: 3. Germline assignment: CDR1 SGHRS and CDR2 YFSETQ. Sequenced here: CD8+ T cells sorted from PBMCs, sampled 4 to 5 days after the first yellow fever vaccination. The chain joins TRBV5-1 to TRBJ2-1; 12 nucleotides line up with TRBD1. The sequence was collected from a man aged 18 to 29 who received the YFV17D yellow fever vaccine. CDR3 coding DNA: TGCGCCAGCAGCTTGGCCGGGACAGGGGGCTATGAGCAGTTCTTC. Protein sequence: CASSLAGTGGYEQFF.